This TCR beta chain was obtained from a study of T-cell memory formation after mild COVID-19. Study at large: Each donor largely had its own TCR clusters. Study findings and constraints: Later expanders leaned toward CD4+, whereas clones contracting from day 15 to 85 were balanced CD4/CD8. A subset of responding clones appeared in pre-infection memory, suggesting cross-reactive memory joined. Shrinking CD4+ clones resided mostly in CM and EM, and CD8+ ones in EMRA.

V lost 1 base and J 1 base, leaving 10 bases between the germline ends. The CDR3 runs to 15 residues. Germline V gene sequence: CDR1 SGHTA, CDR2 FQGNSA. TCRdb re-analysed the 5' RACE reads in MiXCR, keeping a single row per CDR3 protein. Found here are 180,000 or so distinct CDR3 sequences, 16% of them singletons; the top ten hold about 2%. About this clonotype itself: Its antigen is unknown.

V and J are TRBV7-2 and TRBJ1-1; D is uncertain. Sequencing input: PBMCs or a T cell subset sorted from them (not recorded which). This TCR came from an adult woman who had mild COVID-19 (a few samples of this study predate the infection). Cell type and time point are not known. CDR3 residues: CASSLVPLSNTEAFF. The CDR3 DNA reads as TGTGCCAGCAGCTTAGTCCCTTTATCGAACACTGAAGCTTTCTTT.